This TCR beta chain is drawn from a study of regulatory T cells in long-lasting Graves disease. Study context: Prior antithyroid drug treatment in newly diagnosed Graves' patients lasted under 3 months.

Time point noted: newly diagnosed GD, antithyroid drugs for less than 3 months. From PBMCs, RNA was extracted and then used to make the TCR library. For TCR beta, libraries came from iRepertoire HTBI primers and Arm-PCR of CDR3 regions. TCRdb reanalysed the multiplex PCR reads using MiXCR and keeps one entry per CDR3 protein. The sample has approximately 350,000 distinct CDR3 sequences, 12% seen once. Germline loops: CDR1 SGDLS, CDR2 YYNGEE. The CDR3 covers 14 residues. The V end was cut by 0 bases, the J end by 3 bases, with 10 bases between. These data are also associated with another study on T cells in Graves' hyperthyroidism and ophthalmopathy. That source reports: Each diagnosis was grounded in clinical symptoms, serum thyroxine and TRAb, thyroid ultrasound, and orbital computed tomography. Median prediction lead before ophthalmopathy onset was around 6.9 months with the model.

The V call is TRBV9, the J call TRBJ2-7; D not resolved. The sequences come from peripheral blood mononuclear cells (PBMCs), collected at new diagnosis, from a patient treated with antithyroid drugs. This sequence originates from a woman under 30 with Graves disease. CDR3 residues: CASSVGPLGYEQYF. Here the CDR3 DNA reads TGTGCCAGCAGCGTAGGCCCGCTAGGCTACGAGCAGTACTTC.